The 13 T cell receptor beta chains presented below share a single source sample, sequenced in a study of early T cells in non-severe SARS-CoV-2 infection. TCRdb reprocessed the 5' RACE reads via MiXCR and lists one record per CDR3 protein. The sample consists of 110,000 or so distinct CDR3 sequences, 9.5% to 13% of them appearing once. Sequences were obtained from whole blood. Every receptor here comes from an adult who was a healthcare worker with PCR-confirmed SARS-CoV-2 infection or an uninfected control (not recorded which).

Concerning this clonotype itself: Germline is not matched at one junction end, which may reflect a read error. The chain has TRBV20-1 and TRBJ2-2; a possible D gene is TRBD2 (6 bases). The CDR3 runs to 14 residues. CDR1 is DFQATT, CDR2 SNEGSKA, per germline (reference sequence). CDR3 protein: CGAKWGANTGELFF. DNA for the CDR3: TGCGGTGCTAAATGGGGGGCGAACACCGGGGAGCTGTTTTTT.

This clonotype was picked up a small number of times. This sequence joins TRBV7-2 and TRBJ1-1; tentative D call: TRBD1 (6 bases). Between the trimmed V and J ends, which lost 5 bases and 3 bases, there was a span of 13 bases. CDR1 and CDR2 (germline): SGHTA, FQGNSA. The CDR3 sequence is 14 residues long. CDR3 bases: TGTGCCAGCAGCCGGGACATTCTTTACACTGAAGCTTTCTTT. It codes for CASSRDILYTEAFF.

The gene calls are TRBV7-8 and TRBJ2-7; a weak D match, TRBD2 (5 bases). V was cut by 5 bases and J by 1 base, with 24 bases left in between. CDR1 and CDR2 (germline): SGHVS, FQNEAQ. The CDR3 has 18 residues. The CDR3 here is CASSLRSGAVPMSYEQYF. The DNA for the CDR3 is TGTGCCAGCAGCCTTAGGAGTGGAGCGGTACCGATGTCCTACGAGCAGTACTTC. The whole variable domain, filled in from reference TRBV7-8 and TRBJ2-7, reads GAGVSQSPRYKVAKRGQDVALRCDPISGHVSLFWYQQALGQGPEFLTYFQNEAQLDKSGLPSDRFFAERPEGSVSTLKIQRTQQEDSAVYLCASSLRSGAVPMSYEQYFGPGTRLTVT.

This chain joins TRBV4-2 and TRBJ1-6, with 7 bases that match TRBD1. CDR1 and CDR2 (germline): LGHNA, YNFKEQ. V lost 0 bases and J lost 5; bases outside the gene matches: 13. This CDR3 is 19 amino acids long. CDR3 region: CASSQDWSTSGTDNSPLHF. The DNA for the CDR3 is TGTGCCAGCAGCCAAGATTGGTCAACATCCGGGACAGATAATTCACCCCTCCACTTT.

This sequence joins TRBV11-2 and TRBJ2-3; maybe TRBD2 (7 bases). The CDR3 is made up of 16 amino acids. The germline CDR1 and CDR2 sequences are SGHAT and FQNNGV. Trimming pared 4 bases from V and 6 bases from J, leaving 20 bases between. The CDR3 is CASSSQPGGPRDTQYF. CDR3 bases: TGTGCCAGCAGCTCCCAGCCGGGGGGCCCTAGGGATACGCAGTATTTT. The variable domain in full, with the rest retrieved from reference TRBV11-2 and TRBJ2-3, is EAGVAQSPRYKIIEKRQSVAFWCNPISGHATLYWYQQILGQGPKLLIQFQNNGVVDDSQLPKDRFSAERLKGVDSTLKIQPAKLEDSAVYLCASSSQPGGPRDTQYFGPGTRLTVL.

The chain has TRBV29-1 and TRBJ1-1; 7 bases align to TRBD1. V was pared by 8 bases and J by 5 bases, with 17 bases of the junction left unmatched. Germline V lookup: CDR1 SQVTM, CDR2 ANQGSEA. CDR3 size: 15 residues. CDR3 DNA sequence: TGCAGCTCAAAAGGGAGGCAGGGGGGTGGGACTGAAGCTTTCTTT. Amino acids: CSSKGRQGGGTEAFF.

This clonotype was detected a few times. CDR3 loop: CASSLARGLGYTEAFF. The CDR3 bases are TGTGCCAGCAGTTTAGCGCGGGGTCTAGGGTACACTGAAGCTTTCTTT. J is TRBJ1-1 and V is TRBV12-3 or TRBV12-4, with D uncertain. The ends were cut back, 0 bases at V and 3 bases at J, with 14 bases in the middle. CDR3 length: 16 residues.

The V and J genes are TRBV2 and TRBJ2-1, with D unclear. The V and J ends lost 6 bases and 7 bases respectively, with 13 bases between them. CDR1 and CDR2 (germline): SNHLY, FYNNEI. The CDR3 has 13 residues. The CDR3, as DNA: TGTGCCAGCAGCCGCTCCATGGCAAATGAGCAGTTCTTC. Translating it yields CASSRSMANEQFF. The whole variable domain, remainder taken from reference TRBV2 and TRBJ2-1, is EPEVTQTPSHQVTQMGQEVILRCVPISNHLYFYWYRQILGQKVEFLVSFYNNEISEKSEIFDDQFSVERPDGSNFTLKIRSTKLEDSAMYFCASSRSMANEQFFGPGTRLTVL.

This clonotype was seen repeatedly, ten times or more. The chain carries TRBV7-6 and TRBJ2-5, with TRBD1 as a possible D gene (8 bases). The germline V gene has CDR1 SGHVS and CDR2 FNYEAQ. This CDR3 is built from 16 residues. Trimming cost V 7 bases and J 4 bases, with 22 bases left between them. CDR3 coding DNA: TGTGCCAGCACCCAAACCCACAGGGGGGGTAGAGAGACCCAGTACTTC. Its translation: CASTQTHRGGRETQYF. Full variable domain (rest looked up from reference TRBV7-6 and TRBJ2-5): GAGVSQSPRYKVTKRGQDVALRCDPISGHVSLYWYRQALGQGPEFLTYFNYEAQQDKSGLPNDRFSAERPEGSISTLTIQRTEQRDSAMYRCASTQTHRGGRETQYFGPGTRLLVL.

The sample holds many counts of this clonotype. This chain links TRBV5-6 with TRBJ2-7; 11 bases agree with TRBD1. Germline V gene data show CDR1 as SGHDT and CDR2 as YYEEEE. The CDR3 extends over 16 amino acids. V shed 4 bases, J shed 9 bases, and the junction held 15 bases outside the gene matches. CDR3 nucleotide sequence: TGTGCCAGCAGCCAAATCCGCGGACAGGGGGCTCTTGGGCAGTACTTC. Translation gives CASSQIRGQGALGQYF.

This clonotype occurred many times. The chain joins TRBV13 to TRBJ1-3; D not resolved. Germline V gene sequence: CDR1 PRHDT, CDR2 FYEKMQ (reference sequence). V lost 3 bases, J lost 4 bases, and 10 bases lay in between. The CDR3 is 14 amino acids. The CDR3 sequence is CASSFRGAGNTIYF. The CDR3 DNA reads TGTGCCAGCAGCTTCCGGGGTGCCGGAAACACCATATATTTT.

There are a few counts of this clonotype. The chain uses TRBV29-1 and TRBJ2-1; 15 bases are a match to TRBD2. Trimming at V came to 2 bases and at J to 1 base, leaving 15 bases not matched to a gene. This CDR3 is 21 amino acids long. CDR1 SQVTM and CDR2 ANQGSEA come from the germline V gene. The CDR3 DNA reads TGCAGCGTTGAAATATCCGGGACTAGCGGGAGGACCCACGGATCCTACAATGAGCAGTTCTTC. This codes for CSVEISGTSGRTHGSYNEQFF.

This clonotype was seen only a few times. V gene TRBV6-1 combines with J gene TRBJ1-1; D remains ambiguous. The V gene lost 7 bases and the J gene lost 5 bases, with 11 bases spanning the gap. CDR3 length equals 12 residues. Germline loops: CDR1 MNHNS, CDR2 SASEGT. In DNA form, the CDR3 reads TGTGCCAGCAATAATAGGGAGACTGAAGCTTTCTTT. This translates into CASNNRETEAFF.